This passage covers 7 T cell receptor beta chains from one sample sequenced in a study of T cells in pancreatic ductal adenocarcinoma. Selected pancreatic ductal adenocarcinoma patients had undergone surgery without neoadjuvant therapy. Only in-frame clones appear in the TCRdb table, and some are missing; sequencing was by immunoSEQ multiplex PCR. Seen here are about 100,000 clones, nearly 95% observed once, and the top ten hold 3.1%. The sequencing input was PBMCs. The receptors were sampled from a human donor with pancreatic ductal adenocarcinoma.

The genes are TRBV19 and TRBJ2-7, with 9 bases matching TRBD1. The J segment lost 10 bases and the V segment lost 6 bases, leaving 10 bases of the junction unmatched. Germline V gene sequence: CDR1 LNHDA, CDR2 SQIVND (reference sequence). This CDR3 has 13 amino acids. The CDR3 DNA is TGTGCCAGTAGGTGGGGACAGGGAACGGAACAGTACTTC. Its protein is CASRWGQGTEQYF.

The chain employs TRBV5-8 and TRBJ2-2; 8 positions agree with TRBD1. J was trimmed by 4 bases and V by 4 bases; bases with no gene match: 3. Germline V gene lookup returns CDR1 SGHTS and CDR2 YDEGEE. There are 14 residues in the CDR3. CDR3 sequence (DNA): TGTGCCAGCAGCAGGGACAGGCGCACCGGGGAGCTGTTTTTT. It specifies CASSRDRRTGELFF.

The chain recombines TRBV9 with TRBJ2-7; 11 positions match TRBD2. V shed 3 bases and J 2 bases; nucleotides not matched to a gene: 1. The CDR3 covers 14 residues. From germline, CDR1 is SGDLS and CDR2 YYNGEE. The CDR3 reads CASSETSGTYEQYF. The DNA of the CDR3 is TGTGCCAGCAGCGAGACTAGCGGGACCTACGAGCAGTACTTC.

The sample holds one count of this clone. V gene TRBV9 combines with J gene TRBJ2-1; tentative D call: TRBD2 (6 bases). This CDR3 has 15 amino acids. Germline CDR1 reads SGDLS; CDR2 reads YYNGEE. Trimming took 0 bases from V and 6 from J, leaving 13 bases between them. Here the CDR3 DNA reads TGTGCCAGCAGCGTAGAACTACTAGCATCCAATGAGCAGTTCTTC. Translation: CASSVELLASNEQFF.

The chain employs TRBV6-5 and TRBJ1-1, with D tentatively TRBD1 (5 bases). CDR1 MNHEY and CDR2 SVGAGI come from the germline V gene. The CDR3 covers 16 residues. With 0 bases removed from V and 6 bases from J, the gap between germline ends came to 17 bases. The CDR3 nucleotides are TGTGCCAGCAGTTACTCGAATTTTCCAATACAGGCTGAAGCTTTCTTT. This encodes CASSYSNFPIQAEAFF.

This chain uses TRBV28 with TRBJ1-2; maybe TRBD1 (5 bases). The CDR3 runs to 14 residues. Germline lookup yields CDR1 MDHEN and CDR2 SYDVKM. Trimming took 5 bases from V and 7 from J, leaving 17 bases between them. CDR3 amino acids: CASSNAGRMVGYTF. The DNA for the CDR3 is TGTGCCAGCAGTAACGCGGGACGGATGGTTGGCTACACCTTC.

V gene TRBV19 combines with J gene TRBJ2-1; D is unresolved. Germline loops: CDR1 LNHDA, CDR2 SQIVND (reference sequence). This CDR3 region has 12 residues. Trimming cost V 3 bases and J 4 bases, with 4 bases left between them. CDR3 protein: CASSIRYNEQFF. The CDR3 region has the DNA TGTGCCAGTAGTATCCGGTACAATGAGCAGTTCTTC. The variable domain in full, with the rest retrieved from reference TRBV19 and TRBJ2-1, is DGGITQSPKYLFRKEGQNVTLSCEQNLNHDAMYWYRQDPGQGLRLIYYSQIVNDFQKGDIAEGYSVSREKKESFPLTVTSAQKNPTAFYLCASSIRYNEQFFGPGTRLTVL.